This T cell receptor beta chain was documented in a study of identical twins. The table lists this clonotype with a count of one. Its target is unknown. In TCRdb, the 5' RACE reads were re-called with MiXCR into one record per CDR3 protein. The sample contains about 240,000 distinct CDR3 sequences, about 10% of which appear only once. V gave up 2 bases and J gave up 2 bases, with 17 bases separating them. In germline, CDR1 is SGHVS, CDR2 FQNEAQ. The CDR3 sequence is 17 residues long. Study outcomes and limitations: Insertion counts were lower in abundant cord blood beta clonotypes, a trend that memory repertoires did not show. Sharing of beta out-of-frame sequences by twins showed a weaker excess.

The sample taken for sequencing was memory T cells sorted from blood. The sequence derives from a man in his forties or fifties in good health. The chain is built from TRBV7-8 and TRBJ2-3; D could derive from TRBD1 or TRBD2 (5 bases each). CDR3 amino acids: CASSLKSLRDHTDTQYF. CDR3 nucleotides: TGTGCCAGCAGCTTAAAATCTCTACGGGACCACACAGATACGCAGTATTTT.